This T cell receptor (beta chain) was documented in a study of human T cells and chemical hapten exposure. As for the study in general: Readings were taken at 6 days from patch tests that had applied 0.01% DPC to the upper back.

Trimming removed 6 bases from V and 6 bases from J, with 18 bases in between. The CDR3 has 15 amino acids. CDR1 is KGHDR, CDR2 SFDVKD, per germline. About this clonotype itself: The target antigen is unknown.

Time point given: patch test 3, about 24 weeks after DPC sensitization. Treatment denoted: therapeutic diphenylcyclopropenone sensitization with weekly scalp DPC. Points from the study as a whole: Against controls, expanded TCRs gave rise to significantly more large CDR3 similarity clusters.

TCRdb re-analysed the RACE reads in MiXCR, keeping a single row per CDR3 protein. The data contain 100,000 to 120,000 distinct CDR3 sequences, nearly 35% of them seen just once; the ten biggest clones take up about 2.9%. V gene TRBV24-1 combines with J gene TRBJ2-3, with D maybe TRBD1 (6 bases). This clonotype was sampled from a man aged 40-50 years with alopecia areata. Some clones in this sample may be carry-over from other donors' samples. This material consisted of whole blood, taken in connection with sensitization to the hapten diphenylcyclopropenone (DPC). Written as DNA, the CDR3 is TGTGCCACCAGTCCTGACAGGCTAATCGGGGATACGCAGTATTTT. Translating it yields CATSPDRLIGDTQYF.